The rows below give T cell receptor beta chains drawn from one sample of a study of brain metastases from non-small cell lung cancer. Here immunoSEQ multiplex PCR was the method, and the copy in TCRdb shows in-frame clones only, minus some. The sample records more than 3,500 clones, 86% being singletons. The sequenced sample consisted of primary lung tumor tissue. These TCRs come from a donor at least 40 years old with non-small cell lung cancer. CDR3s include the opening cysteine and the closing phenylalanine or tryptophan. A D gene is named only where the DNA matches it firmly. For some rows the clone size is stated as once, few or many, or as a class when expanded; others skip it.

size: .
V: TRBV29-1
J: TRBJ2-7
D: .
DNA: TGCAGCGTTGATATGGGTGAAGAGCAGTACTTC
CDR3: CSVDMGEEQYF

size: .
V: TRBV15
J: TRBJ2-1
D: TRBD2
DNA: TGTGCCACCAGCGCCTTCCCTAGCGGGTTAAACAATGAGCAGTTCTTC
CDR3: CATSAFPSGLNNEQFF

size: once
V: TRBV14
J: TRBJ2-3
D: .
DNA: TGTGCCAGCAGCCAAGGACTAGTTACCCTTGGAGATACGCAGTATTTT
CDR3: CASSQGLVTLGDTQYF

size: .
V: TRBV3-1/TRBV3-2
J: TRBJ2-1
D: TRBD2
DNA: TGTGCCAGCAGCCAAGAGCTAGCGGGAGCGGACGAGCAGTTCTTC
CDR3: CASSQELAGADEQFF

size: few
V: TRBV7-9
J: TRBJ1-1
D: .
DNA: TGTGCCAGCAGCTGGGAGGGAAACACTGAAGCTTTCTTT
CDR3: CASSWEGNTEAFF

size: .
V: TRBV9
J: TRBJ1-1
D: .
DNA: TGTGCCAGCAGCGTAGGGGCCATAGAGAGGACTTTCTTT
CDR3: CASSVGAIERTFF

size: .
V: TRBV7-2
J: TRBJ1-1
D: .
DNA: TGTGCCAGCAGCTTAAGGGGTCTGAACACTGAAGCTTTCTTT
CDR3: CASSLRGLNTEAFF

size: .
V: TRBV28
J: TRBJ2-2
D: .
DNA: TGTGCCAGCAGGGGGATCGGGGAGCTGTTTTTT
CDR3: CASRGIGELFF

size: few
V: TRBV6-5
J: TRBJ2-1
D: .
DNA: TGTGCCAGCAGTTACTCCCCATGGAATGAGCAGTTCTTC
CDR3: CASSYSPWNEQFF

size: .
V: TRBV7-9
J: TRBJ1-3
D: .
DNA: TGTGCCAGCGCCGCTACAGGGAGCTCTGGAAACACCATATATTTT
CDR3: CASAATGSSGNTIYF

size: .
V: TRBV7-9
J: TRBJ2-2
D: .
DNA: TGTGCCAGCAGCTTACAGGCCGGGTTGGCCGGGGAGCTGTTTTTT
CDR3: CASSLQAGLAGELFF

size: once
V: TRBV6-5
J: TRBJ1-1
D: .
DNA: TGTGCCAGCCGTTGGGAGCAAAACACTGAAGCTTTCTTT
CDR3: CASRWEQNTEAFF

size: .
V: TRBV7-9
J: TRBJ1-2
D: .
DNA: TGTGCCAGCAGCCTCACGGGACACACCTATGGCTACACCTTC
CDR3: CASSLTGHTYGYTF

size: .
V: TRBV28
J: TRBJ2-7
D: .
DNA: TGTGCCAGCAGTTCCTATTACGAGCAGTACTTC
CDR3: CASSSYYEQYF

size: .
V: TRBV14
J: TRBJ2-1
D: .
DNA: TGTGCCAGCAGCCAAGTAGGATACGGTGAGCAGTTCTTC
CDR3: CASSQVGYGEQFF

size: .
V: TRBV29-1
J: TRBJ2-3
D: .
DNA: TGCAGCGTCCGGGACCTCCGCACAGATACGCAGTATTTT
CDR3: CSVRDLRTDTQYF

size: .
V: TRBV2
J: TRBJ2-2
D: TRBD2
DNA: TGTGCCAGCAGTGGTTCTAGCGGGAGTGGAGGGGAGCTGTTTTTT
CDR3: CASSGSSGSGGELFF

size: .
V: TRBV29-1
J: TRBJ1-1
D: TRBD1
DNA: TGCAGCGTTGACTCGGGACAGGTCATGAACACTGAAGCTTTCTTT
CDR3: CSVDSGQVMNTEAFF

size: few
V: TRBV27
J: TRBJ1-2
D: .
DNA: TGTGCCAGCAGTTTAACACAGGGATATGGCTACACCTTC
CDR3: CASSLTQGYGYTF

size: .
V: TRBV12-3/TRBV12-4
J: TRBJ2-1
D: .
DNA: TGTGCCAGCAGTCACCAGCTCAATGAGCAGTTCTTC
CDR3: CASSHQLNEQFF

size: once
V: TRBV28
J: TRBJ1-4
D: .
DNA: TGTGCCAGCAGACCCCCCACAGGGAGGGAAAAACTGTTTTTT
CDR3: CASRPPTGREKLFF

size: .
V: TRBV9
J: TRBJ2-7
D: .
DNA: TGTGCCAGCAGCGTTGGCGGTTTTTCCTACGAGCAGTACTTC
CDR3: CASSVGGFSYEQYF

size: .
V: TRBV6-4
J: TRBJ2-1
D: .
DNA: TGTGCCAGCAGTAAGACTGGGAGTGCCTACAATGAGCAGTTCTTC
CDR3: CASSKTGSAYNEQFF

size: .
V: TRBV7-9
J: TRBJ1-1
D: .
DNA: .
CDR3: CASSFWRGTNTEAFF

size: .
V: TRBV19
J: TRBJ1-5
D: .
DNA: TGTGCCAGTAGTATTCGAAATCAGCCCCAGCATTTT
CDR3: CASSIRNQPQHF

size: .
V: TRBV6-1
J: TRBJ1-2
D: .
DNA: TGTGCCAGCAGTGAAGCGTCCCCAGCTGACTATGGCTACACCTTC
CDR3: CASSEASPADYGYTF

size: .
V: TRBV27
J: TRBJ1-1
D: .
DNA: TGTGCCAGCAGTTTCCTTCTGGGCACTGAAGCTTTCTTT
CDR3: CASSFLLGTEAFF

size: once
V: TRBV30
J: TRBJ2-1
D: TRBD2
DNA: TGTGCCTGGAGTTGGGCTAGCGGCCTCTACAATGAGCAGTTCTTC
CDR3: CAWSWASGLYNEQFF

size: .
V: TRBV18
J: TRBJ1-1
D: .
DNA: TGTGCCAGCTCACCGCAAACGGGACTCTTGAACACTGAAGCTTTCTTT
CDR3: CASSPQTGLLNTEAFF

size: .
V: TRBV5-6
J: TRBJ1-1
D: .
DNA: TGTGCCAGCAGCTTGGCATGGGTTACGACTGAAGCTTTCTTT
CDR3: CASSLAWVTTEAFF

size: .
V: TRBV13
J: TRBJ1-3
D: TRBD1
DNA: TGTGCCAGCAGCTTAGAGACAGGGAGTTTCTCTGGAAACACCATATATTTT
CDR3: CASSLETGSFSGNTIYF